These 20 T cell receptor beta chains were sequenced from one sample in a study of blood T cell repertoires in COVID-19. Libraries were prepared by immunoSEQ multiplex PCR; TCRdb keeps only in-frame clonotypes and omits some of them. The sample yields a few hundred thousand clones, approximately 87% seen once. The sample was peripheral blood. Every receptor here comes from a woman aged 25 to 45 with COVID-19, enrolled during active disease.

This chain connects TRBV30 to TRBJ1-4; 9 nucleotides match TRBD1. The trim removed 0 bases at V and 2 bases at J, leaving 13 bases unmatched. Germline V lookup: CDR1 GTSNPN, CDR2 SVGIG (reference sequence). The CDR3 extends over 19 amino acids. CDR3 in amino acids: CAWSVGGQGKVSTNEKLFF. The CDR3 DNA reads as TGTGCCTGGAGTGTTGGGGGACAGGGAAAGGTTTCCACTAATGAAAAACTGTTTTTT.

The chain uses TRBV9 and TRBJ2-7; 7 positions match TRBD2. Germline loops: CDR1 SGDLS, CDR2 YYNGEE. V lost 0 bases to trimming and J lost 2 bases; unmatched junction nucleotides: 5. CDR3 length: 15 amino acids. The CDR3 nucleotides read TGTGCCAGCAGCGTAGACCCTAGCGGTACCTACGAGCAGTACTTC. This encodes CASSVDPSGTYEQYF.

The V call is TRBV6-1, the J call TRBJ1-4, with 9 bases aligning to TRBD1. Germline CDR1 and CDR2: MNHNS and SASEGT. CDR3 length: 16 residues. V trimming: 4 bases; J trimming: 6 bases; junction bases outside the gene matches: 9. In nucleotides, the CDR3 is TGTGCCAGCAGTGGGACAGGGGATCTTGGCTATGAAAAACTGTTTTTT. Encoded protein: CASSGTGDLGYEKLFF.

The table lists this clone with a count of one. The chain couples TRBV4-3 to TRBJ1-4; the D gene is possibly TRBD1 (6 bases). This CDR3 spans 13 amino acids. Trimming left V 3 bases short and J 6 bases short, with 8 bases between. Germline values: CDR1 LGHNA, CDR2 YSLEER. The CDR3 DNA reads TGCGCCAGCAGCCAGCAGGGGCATGAAAAACTGTTTTTT. Amino acid sequence: CASSQQGHEKLFF.

The chain has TRBV6-5 and TRBJ2-2; 7 bases align to TRBD2. Trimming took 6 bases from V and 6 from J; bases not matched to a gene: 10. Germline loops: CDR1 MNHEY, CDR2 SVGAGI. The CDR3 runs 15 residues. The CDR3 DNA is TGTGCCAGCAGCCGGAGGGAGGGAGGGGCCGGGGAGCTGTTTTTT. The encoded protein is CASSRREGGAGELFF.

The V call is TRBV27, the J call TRBJ1-1, with D hard to call. Trimming removed 2 bases from V and 4 bases from J, with 8 bases in between. Germline V gene data show CDR1 as MNHEY and CDR2 as SMNVEV (reference sequence). The CDR3 spans 13 residues. CDR3 bases: TGTGCCAGCAGTTTAAGCCGGTTCACTGAAGCTTTCTTT. Its translation is CASSLSRFTEAFF.

CDR3 protein: CASSVLKGASYEQYF. In DNA, the CDR3 is TGCGCCAGCAGTGTTCTCAAGGGAGCCTCCTACGAGCAGTACTTC. The rearrangement uses TRBV10-2 and TRBJ2-7; possible D gene TRBD2, 5 bases. The CDR3 has 15 residues. CDR1 and CDR2 (germline): WSHSY, SAAADI. Trimming removed 4 bases from V and 0 bases from J, with 13 bases in between.

The genes are TRBV2 and TRBJ2-3; possibly TRBD2 for D (5 bases). The CDR3 spans 14 residues. V was pared by 10 bases and J by 0 bases, with 14 bases between. Germline values: CDR1 SNHLY, CDR2 FYNNEI. The CDR3 spells CANGESGSTDTQYF. The CDR3 DNA reads as TGTGCCAACGGAGAGAGCGGTAGCACAGATACGCAGTATTTT.

The J gene is TRBJ2-7, the V gene TRBV4-3, with D unclear. This CDR3 is built from 16 residues. CDR1 and CDR2 (germline): LGHNA, YSLEER. The germline V and J ends were trimmed by 4 bases and 0 bases, with 16 bases remaining between them. The CDR3 loop is CASSPHRFGASYEQYF. Written as DNA, the CDR3 is TGCGCCAGCAGCCCCCATCGGTTCGGAGCCTCCTACGAGCAGTACTTC.

The chain links TRBV5-4 to TRBJ1-1, with TRBD1 matching over 9 bases. J gave up 1 base and V 2 bases, and 6 bases lay outside the gene matches. CDR1 SGHNT and CDR2 YYREEE come from the germline V gene (reference sequence). This CDR3 region has 16 residues. In DNA, the CDR3 is TGTGCCAGCAGCTTCTTATTGGGACAGGGGAACACTGAAGCTTTCTTT. This gives the protein CASSFLLGQGNTEAFF.

The count of this clone is one. CDR3 sequence: CASSTRTPAAGDLYNEQFF. The DNA of the CDR3 is TGTGCCAGCAGCACCCGTACCCCCGCCGCGGGGGACCTCTACAATGAGCAGTTCTTC. The V call is TRBV11-2, the J call TRBJ2-1, with TRBD2 matching 7 bases. V trimming: 5 bases; J trimming: 3 bases; junction bases outside the gene matches: 19. Germline CDR1 reads SGHAT; CDR2 reads FQNNGV. The CDR3 length is 19 residues. The whole variable domain, filled in from reference TRBV11-2 and TRBJ2-1, reads EAGVAQSPRYKIIEKRQSVAFWCNPISGHATLYWYQQILGQGPKLLIQFQNNGVVDDSQLPKDRFSAERLKGVDSTLKIQPAKLEDSAVYLCASSTRTPAAGDLYNEQFFGPGTRLTVL.

The chain's CDR3 is CASIQQGALTDTQYF. The CDR3 DNA reads TGTGCCAGTATCCAACAGGGGGCCCTTACAGATACGCAGTATTTT. The gene calls are TRBV19 and TRBJ2-3, with 9 bases identical to TRBD1. CDR1 is LNHDA, CDR2 SQIVND, per germline (reference sequence). There are 15 residues in the CDR3. J gave up 3 bases and V 7 bases, and 8 bases lay outside the gene matches.

The CDR3 DNA sequence: TGTGCCAGCAGCCCCGCTATACCTCCCTACGAGCAGTACTTC. It is translated as CASSPAIPPYEQYF. V and J are TRBV5-6 and TRBJ2-7; D remains unclear. The CDR3 loop spans 14 amino acids. Germline CDR1 SGHDT, CDR2 YYEEEE. Trimming pared 4 bases from V and 2 bases from J, leaving 13 bases between.

V and J are TRBV20-1 and TRBJ2-1, with TRBD1 matching 7 bases. The trim removed 3 bases at V and 9 bases at J, leaving 5 bases unmatched. Germline V gene lookup returns CDR1 DFQATT and CDR2 SNEGSKA (reference sequence). This CDR3 comprises 12 residues. This CDR3 reads CSASRGRTEQFF. The CDR3, as DNA: TGCAGTGCTAGTAGGGGGCGGACTGAGCAGTTCTTC.

The CDR3 DNA is TGTGCCAGCAGTTTCCCAGGAACTAGCGGGATCACAGATACGCAGTATTTT. This codes for CASSFPGTSGITDTQYF. This sequence joins TRBV28 and TRBJ2-3, with 10 bases identical to TRBD2. Germline CDR1 and CDR2: MDHEN and SYDVKM. CDR3 length equals 17 residues. V lost 3 bases and J lost 2; bases outside the gene matches: 8.

The CDR3 sequence is CASSANLRGTNNSPLHF. The CDR3 DNA reads as TGTGCCAGCAGCGCCAACCTTCGGGGAACAAATAATTCACCCCTCCACTTT. V usage is TRBV9 and J usage is TRBJ1-6; D is unresolved. The CDR3 length is 17 residues. Trimming took 3 bases from V and 5 from J, leaving 18 bases between them. CDR1 is SGDLS and CDR2 is YYNGEE in the germline V gene. Together with reference TRBV9 and TRBJ1-6, the CDR3 gives the full variable domain: DSGVTQTPKHLITATGQRVTLRCSPRSGDLSVYWYQQSLDQGLQFLIQYYNGEERAKGNILERFSAQQFPDLHSELNLSSLELGDSALYFCASSANLRGTNNSPLHFGNGTRLTVT.

The gene calls are TRBV19 and TRBJ1-1; D is ambiguous. The germline V gene encodes CDR1 LNHDA and CDR2 SQIVND (reference sequence). Trimming removed 2 bases from V and 0 bases from J, with 13 bases in between. The CDR3 covers 16 residues. CDR3 in DNA: TGTGCCAGTAGTATAATGTCAGGCCAGCTGAACACTGAAGCTTTCTTT. Its translation: CASSIMSGQLNTEAFF.

J is TRBJ2-2 and V is TRBV6-5, with TRBD1 identical over 7 bases. V shed 2 bases and J 6 bases; nucleotides not matched to a gene: 3. The germline gives CDR1 MNHEY, CDR2 SVGAGI. This CDR3 is 14 amino acids long. The CDR3: CASSYIRGSGELFF. The CDR3 coding sequence is TGTGCCAGCAGTTACATCAGGGGGTCCGGGGAGCTGTTTTTT.

V usage is TRBV23-1 and J usage is TRBJ1-4; D call uncertain. TRBV23-1 is labeled an ORF, and its function is uncertain. The CDR3 has 12 residues. Trimming removed 6 bases from V and 3 bases from J, with 5 bases in between. CDR3 region: CASRAANEKLFF. The DNA of the CDR3 is TGCGCCAGCAGGGCGGCTAATGAAAAACTGTTTTTT.

The V call is TRBV6-5, the J call TRBJ2-7; D ambiguous. Trimming left V 10 bases short and J 6 bases short, with 10 bases between. Germline values: CDR1 MNHEY, CDR2 SVGAGI. The CDR3 extends over 10 amino acids. The CDR3 bases are TGTGCCACCTTTTTCCCCGAGCAGTACTTC. This gives the protein CATFFPEQYF.